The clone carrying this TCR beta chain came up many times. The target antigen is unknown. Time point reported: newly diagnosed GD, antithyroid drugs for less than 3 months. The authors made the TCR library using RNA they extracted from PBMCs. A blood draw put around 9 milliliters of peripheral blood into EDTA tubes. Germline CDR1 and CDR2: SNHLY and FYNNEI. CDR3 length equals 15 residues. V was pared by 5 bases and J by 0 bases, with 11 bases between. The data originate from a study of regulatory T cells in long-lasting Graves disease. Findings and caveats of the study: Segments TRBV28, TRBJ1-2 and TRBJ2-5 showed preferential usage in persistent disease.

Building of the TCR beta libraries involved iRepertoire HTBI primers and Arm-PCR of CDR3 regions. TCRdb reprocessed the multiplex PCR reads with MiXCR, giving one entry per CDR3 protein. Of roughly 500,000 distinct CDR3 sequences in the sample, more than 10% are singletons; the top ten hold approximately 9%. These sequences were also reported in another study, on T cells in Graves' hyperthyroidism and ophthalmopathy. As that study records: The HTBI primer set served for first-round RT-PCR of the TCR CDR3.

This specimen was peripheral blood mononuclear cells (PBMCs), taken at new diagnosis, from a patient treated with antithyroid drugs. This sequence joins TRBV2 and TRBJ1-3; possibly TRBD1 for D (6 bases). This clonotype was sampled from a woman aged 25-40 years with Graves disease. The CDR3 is CASSRQASSGNTIYF. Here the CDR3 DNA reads TGTGCCAGCAGTCGACAGGCGAGCTCTGGAAACACCATATATTTT.